A selection of T cell receptor beta chains follows, all from one sample in a study of blood T cell repertoires in COVID-19. Only in-frame clones appear in the TCRdb table, and some are missing; sequencing was by immunoSEQ multiplex PCR. The table shows some 170,000 clones, with more than 65% occurring only once. Sequenced input: PBMCs or T cells enriched from blood (not recorded which). All receptors derive from a man in his forties or fifties who had recovered from COVID-19. CDR3s include the opening cysteine and the closing phenylalanine or tryptophan. A D gene is named only where the DNA matches it firmly. Not all rows give a size; the values are once, few, many and, for expanded clones, a class.

TRBV11-3	TRBJ2-2	few	.	TGTGCCAGCAGCCGGCGCCCCTTACAGGGACAATTTTTGAACACCGGGGAGCTGTTTTTT	CASSRRPLQGQFLNTGELFF
TRBV9	TRBJ2-1	.	TRBD2	TGTGCCAGCAGCTACCGGGGGAGCGGGGAGGACAATGAGCAGTTCTTC	CASSYRGSGEDNEQFF
TRBV7-9	TRBJ1-2	.	TRBD1	TGTGCCAGCAGCTTAGGTCGACAGGGGATTTATGGCTACACCTTC	CASSLGRQGIYGYTF
TRBV9	TRBJ1-2	.	.	TGTGCCAGCAGCCCATGGACTTATGGCTACACCTTC	CASSPWTYGYTF
TRBV10-2	TRBJ2-5	.	.	TGCGCCAGCAGTGAAGGGGCAGGGCAAGAGACCCAGTACTTC	CASSEGAGQETQYF
TRBV11-2	TRBJ1-1	.	.	TGTGCCAGCAGCTTAATGGGGGGAGGAGGAACTGAAGCTTTCTTT	CASSLMGGGGTEAFF
TRBV28	TRBJ1-2	.	TRBD1	TGTGCCAGCAGTCAAACAGGGGCCGGTGGCTACACCTTC	CASSQTGAGGYTF
TRBV30	TRBJ2-2	.	TRBD1	TGTGCCTGGGGGACAGGGGAGGTCGGGGAGCTGTTTTTT	CAWGTGEVGELFF
TRBV19	TRBJ2-5	once	TRBD1	TGTGCCAGTAGTAGGGACAGGGCGGCGGAGGAGACCCAGTACTTC	CASSRDRAAEETQYF
TRBV6-2/TRBV6-3	TRBJ1-1	.	.	TGTGCCAGCAGTTACTCGGCAGGGATAAATGAAGCTTTCTTT	CASSYSAGINEAFF
TRBV30	TRBJ1-4	.	.	TGTGCCTGGAGTGGTGCAGGATATGCAACTAATGAAAAACTGTTTTTT	CAWSGAGYATNEKLFF
TRBV12-3/TRBV12-4	TRBJ1-1	.	TRBD1	TGTGCCAGCAGTCTTAGACAGGGCGGCGCTTTCTTT	CASSLRQGGAFF
TRBV19	TRBJ2-7	.	.	TGTGCCAGTAGTGATAGTTCCAGGGTACGGAACGAGCAGTACTTC	CASSDSSRVRNEQYF
TRBV28	TRBJ2-5	.	TRBD2	TGTGCCAGCACCTCTCTAGCGGGGGGGCGGGAGACCCAGTACTTC	CASTSLAGGRETQYF
TRBV5-5	TRBJ2-2	.	.	TGTGCCAGCAGCTTGGGGGTTGGCAGGAATCCCACCACCGGGGAGCTGTTTTTT	CASSLGVGRNPTTGELFF
TRBV9	TRBJ1-6	.	.	TGTGCCAGCAGCCCGAACAGACAGACCTATAATTCACCCCTCCACTTT	CASSPNRQTYNSPLHF
TRBV30	TRBJ1-1	once	.	TGTGCCTGGAGTGTACAGGGGAACACTGAAGCTTTCTTT	CAWSVQGNTEAFF
TRBV7-2	TRBJ2-7	.	.	TGTGCCAGCAGCTTAGAACGGGTCAACGAGCAGTACTTC	CASSLERVNEQYF
TRBV28	TRBJ1-1	.	TRBD1	TGTGCCAGCAGTAAGGGACAGGCGCTCCCCGCTGAAGCTTTCTTT	CASSKGQALPAEAFF
TRBV10-3	TRBJ2-5	.	TRBD1	TGTGCCATCAGTGAACCGGGACAGGGGAAGCCAGAGACCCAGTACTTC	CAISEPGQGKPETQYF
TRBV24-1	TRBJ2-2	.	TRBD1	TGTGCCACCAAACAGGGGGCGGGCACCGGGGAGCTGTTTTTT	CATKQGAGTGELFF
TRBV7-9	TRBJ1-2	.	.	TGTGCCAGCAGCCGGCAGACACCCAACTATGGCTACACCTTC	CASSRQTPNYGYTF